A single sample is the source of the 15 T cell receptor beta chains below, sequenced in a study of T cells in tuberculosis listed by TCRdb under 2018. The library was produced with the immunoSEQ multiplex PCR assay. TCRdb provides this immuneACCESS table in a form limited to in-frame rearrangements. Some clones are lacking; in checked studies, under half of them reflect an unresolved V gene, and why the rest are absent is not known. In all, the sample holds approximately 35,000 clones, and about 91% of those were seen once. 7% of the sample is in the top ten clones. The intended sense of this specimen's time point label: new active TB diagnosis, blood taken before or within 7 days of starting treatment. The material sequenced was PBMCs, taken at tuberculosis diagnosis. These receptors originate from an adult with tuberculosis. Some clones in this sample may be carry-over from other donors' samples.

This sequence joins TRBV5-6 and TRBJ1-2; D is perhaps TRBD1 (5 bases). The V gene lost 3 bases and the J gene lost 1 base, with 7 bases spanning the gap. Germline V gives CDR1 SGHDT, CDR2 YYEEEE. This CDR3 contains 13 residues. The CDR3 is CASSSQGNYGYTF. The CDR3 DNA reads as TGTGCCAGCAGCTCCCAGGGTAACTATGGCTACACCTTC.

The chain carries TRBV18 and TRBJ1-1; D is perhaps TRBD1 (5 bases). The length of the CDR3 is 14 residues. CDR1 and CDR2 (germline): KGHSH, LQKENI. V lost 6 bases and J lost 5, with 16 bases in between. CDR3 nucleotides: TGTGCCAGCTCCCGGGGGGTTGATAGGACTGAAGCTTTCTTT. Translated, it gives CASSRGVDRTEAFF.

The V gene is TRBV5-4, the J gene TRBJ2-7; D call uncertain. The V end was cut by 0 bases, the J end by 4 bases, with 8 bases between. This CDR3 region has 13 residues. Germline-derived CDR1 and CDR2 are SGHNT and YYREEE (reference sequence). CDR3 nucleotide sequence: TGTGCCAGCAGCTTGGCCGCAGGTTACGAGCAGTACTTC. Translation gives CASSLAAGYEQYF.

The V gene is TRBV7-2, the J gene TRBJ2-3; the D is unclear. CDR1 is SGHTA, CDR2 FQGNSA, per germline. CDR3 length: 17 residues. The V gene lost 5 bases and the J gene lost 0 bases, with 18 bases spanning the gap. DNA of the CDR3: TGTGCCAGCAGCCTTAGGAGAAGACTCTCTAGCACAGATACGCAGTATTTT. It encodes CASSLRRRLSSTDTQYF.

The chain couples TRBV11-2 to TRBJ1-2; possibly TRBD1 for D (5 bases). Germline V gene data show CDR1 as SGHAT and CDR2 as FQNNGV. Deletions cut 1 base from V and 5 bases from J, with 23 bases between. The CDR3 contains 18 residues. CDR3 amino acids: CASSLVRQGSTRLYGYTF. The CDR3 nucleotides are TGTGCCAGCAGCTTAGTCCGGCAGGGATCTACCAGATTGTATGGCTACACCTTC.

This rearrangement joins TRBV18 to TRBJ1-1; 8 positions match TRBD1. V lost 4 bases to trimming and J lost 0 bases; unmatched junction nucleotides: 4. The CDR3 totals 15 residues. Germline CDR1 is KGHSH and CDR2 is LQKENI. CDR3 nucleotides: TGTGCCAGCTCACTTCAGACAGGGGTGAACACTGAAGCTTTCTTT. Its translation: CASSLQTGVNTEAFF.

V usage is TRBV21-1 and J usage is TRBJ2-3; the table's D gene call, TRBD2, was not cross checked with the DNA. TRBV21-1 is described as a pseudogene. The CDR3 sequence is 14 residues long. The DNA for the CDR3 is TGTGCCAACCTTAGCGGGGCTAGCACAGATACGCAGTATTTT. This gives the protein CANLSGASTDTQYF.

The V call is TRBV10-3, the J call TRBJ2-1; D possibly corresponds to TRBD2 (7 bases). Germline values: CDR1 ENHRY, CDR2 SYGVKD. With 0 bases removed from V and 8 bases from J, the gap between germline ends came to 11 bases. The length of the CDR3 is 14 residues. CDR3 in DNA: TGTGCCATCAGTGAGTCGGGGGGGCTCGATGAGCAGTTCTTC. It is translated as CAISESGGLDEQFF.

In its sample, this clone was seen once. This chain joins TRBV27 and TRBJ2-7; TRBD2 matches at 9 bases. V lost 3 bases and J lost 4; bases outside the gene matches: 4. The CDR3 has 14 amino acids. Germline-derived CDR1 and CDR2 are MNHEY and SMNVEV (reference sequence). CDR3 amino acids: CASSLRGGIYEQYF. CDR3 coding DNA: TGTGCCAGCAGTTTGCGGGGGGGAATATACGAGCAGTACTTC.

The V and J genes are TRBV5-1 and TRBJ2-7; D might be TRBD1 (6 bases). V lost 7 bases, J lost 2 bases, and 10 bases lay in between. CDR1 is SGHRS and CDR2 is YFSETQ in the germline V gene. The CDR3 is 12 amino acids. The CDR3 loop reads CASRDKTYEQYF. As DNA, the CDR3 is TGCGCCAGCCGGGACAAGACCTACGAGCAGTACTTC. Full variable domain (missing parts from reference TRBV5-1 and TRBJ2-7): KAGVTQTPRYLIKTRGQQVTLSCSPISGHRSVSWYQQTPGQGLQFLFEYFSETQRNKGNFPGRFSGRQFSNSRSEMNVSTLELGDSALYLCASRDKTYEQYFGPGTRLTVT.

This sequence joins TRBV6-5 and TRBJ1-5; D uncertain. The CDR3 consists of 13 residues. Germline V gene lookup returns CDR1 MNHEY and CDR2 SVGAGI. The germline V and J ends were trimmed by 7 bases and 3 bases, with 10 bases remaining between them. The CDR3: CASTWALNQPQHF. The CDR3 DNA reads as TGTGCCAGCACATGGGCCCTCAATCAGCCCCAGCATTTT.

The chain uses TRBV6-1 and TRBJ1-2; D is undetermined. The CDR3 runs 14 residues. Trimming pared 7 bases from V and 9 bases from J, leaving 21 bases between. CDR1 is MNHNS, CDR2 SASEGT, per germline. The CDR3 bases are TGTGCCAGCAATCCCCTCCTAAATACAGATAGCTACACCTTC. Translated: CASNPLLNTDSYTF.

The V gene is TRBV7-9, the J gene TRBJ2-2; 8 bases agree with TRBD1. After removal of 1 base from V and 4 bases from J, the junction contained 8 bases not matched to a gene. From germline, CDR1 is SEHNR and CDR2 FQNEAQ (reference sequence). The CDR3 has 17 amino acids. CDR3: CASSLVVTGGITGELFF. The CDR3 region has the DNA TGTGCCAGCAGCTTAGTGGTCACAGGGGGGATCACCGGGGAGCTGTTTTTT.

The J gene is TRBJ1-2, the V gene TRBV19; 8 bases fit TRBD1. J was trimmed by 4 bases and V by 3 bases; bases with no gene match: 16. This CDR3 comprises 18 residues. CDR1 LNHDA and CDR2 SQIVND come from the germline V gene (reference sequence). The CDR3 bases are TGTGCCAGTAGTATGCCGCCCGGCGCAGGGGGCTTGGCCTATGGCTACACCTTC. Translated: CASSMPPGAGGLAYGYTF.

This chain connects TRBV9 to TRBJ2-2; D is perhaps TRBD1 (6 bases). Trimming stripped 0 bases from V and 1 base from J, with 10 bases between. The germline V gene has CDR1 SGDLS and CDR2 YYNGEE. The CDR3 extends over 16 amino acids. This CDR3 is CASSVGTVWNTGELFF. The CDR3 nucleotides read TGTGCCAGCAGCGTAGGGACAGTTTGGAACACCGGGGAGCTGTTTTTT.